The T cell receptor (beta chain) under discussion was sequenced for a study of blood T cell repertoires in COVID-19 (dated by TCRdb to 2020 to 2021). In the study overall: The collaborator samples originated in the United States, Italy and Spain and spanned the acute and convalescent phases of COVID-19. The repertoires were released in a freely available public database intended as a resource for research on the immune response to SARS-CoV-2. The sample metadata nearly always contained a de-identified subject ID, COVID-19 status, age in years and sex. HLA class I and class II types, where available, came from metadata supplied by the sample provider rather than from assay-based typing. Subjects who had been exposed to COVID-19, were actively infected with it, or had recovered from it provided the deeply sampled blood TCRbeta repertoires that made up the dataset. The prospective study material was composed of cDNA or gDNA derived from T cells, B-cell-depleted T cells, or PBMCs. The samples were drawn from two sources: the first 160 participants of the ongoing ImmuneRACE study, and 1,200 or so subjects contributed by 6 global collaborators. The full study reports these points: The amount of clinical and demographic metadata varied by source and participant and was provided uncurated.

TCRbeta CDR3 regions were amplified from genomic DNA using the immunoSEQ Assay, a bias-controlled multiplex PCR. Per the original workflow: The number of nucleated cells in each sample was estimated from the amplification of reference gene primers within the assay. To quantify the absolute abundance of each unique TCRbeta CDR3 rearrangement, sequence reads were collapsed and filtered. For each sample, productive Simpson clonality was calculated by taking the square root of Simpson's diversity index across productive rearrangements. TCRdb took this table from immuneACCESS and kept in-frame rearrangements with V and J called. Such tables lack part of the clones; where checked against another copy, unresolved V genes explain under half of the gap, and the rest is unexplained. That table is the source of V, J and clone size, and D and trimming were worked out from the DNA. Recorded for this sample are a few hundred thousand clones; just under 90% of them occurred a single time. Of the sample, approximately 9.3% is held by the ten largest clones.

In the prospective study, participants were about 18 to 100 years old, resided in under 30 geographic areas of the United States, and were enrolled through a virtual design. To assign participants to cohorts, the prospective study relied on clinical history that participants themselves reported in a screening survey and a study questionnaire. Recovered participants in ImmuneRACE Cohort 3 were defined by two consecutive negative NP/OP PCR tests, clearance by a healthcare professional, or resolution of symptoms. In the prospective study, mobile phlebotomists collected whole blood, serum and a nasopharyngeal or oropharyngeal swab from each participant. Prospective study participants could optionally give additional blood draws and questionnaires over an approximately 2-month period. Before DNA extraction, prospective study blood samples were shipped either frozen or at room temperature. Note on this clone: Its antigen is still unknown. Base quality data are lacking; no much larger clone is found one base away.

Looking up the germline V gene yields CDR1 SGHAT and CDR2 FQNNGV. The CDR3 holds 16 amino acids from the cysteine to the phenylalanine. Only the CDR3 DNA is retained, 48 bases long and in frame from the first base. V gives up 6 bases and J gives up 1 base, and the segment between their germline ends measures 17 bases. This sequence originates from a woman in her forties or fifties who had recovered from COVID-19. Input material: PBMCs or T cells enriched from blood (not recorded which). The V gene is TRBV11-2 and the J gene is TRBJ2-3, and possibly TRBD2, on 5 matching bases. The DNA reads TGTGCCAGCAGGCAGCTCACAAGGACTGGCACAGATACGCAGTATTTT. Its translation reads: CASRQLTRTGTDTQYF.